These 22 T cell receptor beta chains originate from one sample sequenced in a study of cytomegalovirus exposure and HLA in healthy donors. Assay: immunoSEQ multiplex PCR; the TCRdb copy retains only in-frame clones and omits some. The sample records over 90,000 clones, about 95% being singletons. Sequencing input: PBMCs. These TCRs come from a woman under 30 in good health and CMV-seronegative.

This clone was counted a single time. This rearrangement joins TRBV13 to TRBJ2-3; 9 nucleotides agree with TRBD1. In germline, CDR1 is PRHDT, CDR2 FYEKMQ (reference sequence). This CDR3 region has 14 residues. Trimming removed 0 bases from V and 7 bases from J; junction bases left unmatched: 2. The CDR3 coding sequence is TGTGCCAGCAGCTTAGGGACAGGGGGGAATACGCAGTATTTT. It codes for CASSLGTGGNTQYF.

This clone occurred once. The chain recombines TRBV6-1 with TRBJ1-5; no firm D call. Looked up from germline, CDR1 is MNHNS and CDR2 is SASEGT. Trimming pared 3 bases from V and 6 bases from J, leaving 15 bases between. The CDR3 is 15 residues long. CDR3 sequence: CASSEGGLGGQPQHF. CDR3 nucleotides: TGTGCCAGCAGTGAGGGAGGTTTGGGCGGTCAGCCCCAGCATTTT.

This sequence joins TRBV7-9 and TRBJ2-7; D is undetermined. Germline CDR1 is SEHNR and CDR2 is FQNEAQ (reference sequence). The V and J ends lost 1 base and 0 bases respectively, with 10 bases between them. The length of the CDR3 is 15 residues. The CDR3 reads CASSLGAVSSYEQYF. The DNA for the CDR3 is TGTGCCAGCAGCTTAGGTGCCGTGAGCTCCTACGAGCAGTACTTC.

V and J are TRBV7-8 and TRBJ2-1, with TRBD2 matching over 13 bases. CDR1 and CDR2 from the germline V gene are SGHVS and FQNEAQ. This CDR3 has 16 amino acids. The V gene end was trimmed by 3 bases and the J gene end by 6 bases; junction bases not matched to a gene: 5. Here the CDR3 reads CASSFLLAGGGNEQFF. CDR3 nucleotides: TGTGCCAGCAGCTTCTTACTAGCGGGGGGGGGCAATGAGCAGTTCTTC.

The chain is built from TRBV7-9 and TRBJ2-5; tentative D call: TRBD1 (5 bases). Germline V gene data show CDR1 as SEHNR and CDR2 as FQNEAQ (reference sequence). The CDR3 consists of 15 residues. The V end lost 5 bases, the J end lost 3 bases, and 16 bases lay between the germline ends. CDR3 coding DNA: TGTGCCAGCAGCCCCAGGGTAGGGGCTGAAGAGACCCAGTACTTC. Protein sequence: CASSPRVGAEETQYF.

J is TRBJ1-2 and V is TRBV7-8, with D perhaps TRBD1 (5 bases). Per the germline V gene, CDR1 is SGHVS and CDR2 is FQNEAQ. V was pared by 6 bases and J by 7 bases, with 24 bases between. The CDR3 spans 16 residues. This chain's CDR3 is CASSPRPSDRPAGYTF. Here the CDR3 DNA reads TGTGCCAGCAGTCCCCGCCCCTCCGACAGACCCGCTGGCTACACCTTC.

DNA of the CDR3: TGTGCCAGCGGAAGGACAGGGGACACTGAAGCTTTCTTT. Encoded protein: CASGRTGDTEAFF. The chain has TRBV19 and TRBJ1-1, with 9 bases lining up with TRBD1. CDR1 LNHDA and CDR2 SQIVND come from the germline V gene (reference sequence). The J segment lost 3 bases and the V segment lost 9 bases, leaving 5 bases of the junction unmatched. The CDR3 covers 13 residues.

This chain uses TRBV9 with TRBJ2-5, with TRBD1 matching over 7 bases. The J segment lost 1 base and the V segment lost 4 bases, leaving 4 bases of the junction unmatched. Germline V lookup: CDR1 SGDLS, CDR2 YYNGEE. The CDR3 runs 14 residues. DNA of the CDR3: TGTGCCAGCAGCACTCCAGGGGGCCAAGAGACCCAGTACTTC. Its protein product is CASSTPGGQETQYF.

V is TRBV5-1 and J is TRBJ2-1; D remains unclear. The CDR3 spans 15 residues. Between the trimmed V and J ends, which lost 0 bases and 0 bases, there was a span of 7 bases. Germline assignment: CDR1 SGHRS and CDR2 YFSETQ. CDR3 bases: TGCGCCAGCAGCTTGGATCTGAGCTCCTACAATGAGCAGTTCTTC. This codes for CASSLDLSSYNEQFF.

This chain links TRBV5-6 with TRBJ2-7; D perhaps matches TRBD2 (5 bases). This CDR3 is 17 amino acids long. Germline CDR1 and CDR2: SGHDT and YYEEEE. Trimming took 1 base from V and 5 from J, leaving 22 bases between them. DNA of the CDR3: TGTGCCAGCAGCTTGTCATTTCGCGGGCCCCTTCGGGACGAGCAGTACTTC. Amino acid sequence: CASSLSFRGPLRDEQYF. Drawing the rest from reference TRBV5-6 and TRBJ2-7, the complete variable domain is DAGVTQSPTHLIKTRGQQVTLRCSPKSGHDTVSWYQQALGQGPQFIFQYYEEEERQRGNFPDRFSGHQFPNYSSELNVNALLLGDSALYLCASSLSFRGPLRDEQYFGPGTRLTVT.

This sequence joins TRBV21-1 and TRBJ1-2; the listed D gene, TRBD1, was not tested against the DNA. TRBV21-1 is a listed pseudogene. The CDR3 has 12 amino acids. The CDR3 loop is CASSNGQDGYTF. CDR3 DNA: TGTGCCAGCAGCAACGGACAGGATGGCTACACCTTC.

The CDR3: CASSPPGTGGYNEQFF. In nucleotides, the CDR3 is TGTGCCAGCAGCCCGCCCGGGACAGGGGGTTACAATGAGCAGTTCTTC. The rearrangement links TRBV7-9 to TRBJ2-1; TRBD1 agrees at 11 bases. V shed 5 bases, J shed 4 bases, and the junction held 7 bases outside the gene matches. This CDR3 spans 16 amino acids. Germline CDR1 and CDR2: SEHNR and FQNEAQ (reference sequence). Combining the CDR3 with reference TRBV7-9 and TRBJ2-1 gives the whole variable domain DTGVSQNPRHKITKRGQNVTFRCDPISEHNRLYWYRQTLGQGPEFLTYFQNEAQLEKSRLLSDRFSAERPKGSFSTLEIQRTEQGDSAMYLCASSPPGTGGYNEQFFGPGTRLTVL.

The chain recombines TRBV18 with TRBJ1-1; D might be TRBD1 (5 bases). The CDR3 is 14 amino acids. V shed 2 bases and J shed 5 bases, with 12 bases lying between them. Germline V lookup: CDR1 KGHSH, CDR2 LQKENI. The CDR3, as DNA: TGTGCCAGCTCACCAGGGCAGGGTAAAACTGAAGCTTTCTTT. This sequence encodes CASSPGQGKTEAFF. Full variable domain (remainder filled in from reference TRBV18 and TRBJ1-1): NAGVMQNPRHLVRRRGQEARLRCSPMKGHSHVYWYRQLPEEGLKFMVYLQKENIIDESGMPKERFSAEFPKEGPSILRIQQVVRGDSAAYFCASSPGQGKTEAFFGQGTRLTVV.

This chain connects TRBV6-6 to TRBJ1-2, with D possibly being TRBD1 (5 bases). CDR3 length: 12 residues. Germline CDR1 reads MNHNY; CDR2 reads SVGAGI (reference sequence). Trimming stripped 4 bases from V and 7 bases from J, with 10 bases between. CDR3 protein: CASSSRTLGYTF. DNA of the CDR3: TGTGCCAGCAGTTCTCGGACACTTGGCTACACCTTC.

The chain joins TRBV5-8 to TRBJ2-7, with 9 nucleotides matching TRBD1. Trimming at V came to 5 bases and at J to 1 base, leaving 10 bases not matched to a gene. This CDR3 region has 16 residues. Germline CDR1 is SGHTS and CDR2 is YDEGEE. CDR3 amino acids: CASSSLTGTGSYEQYF. The CDR3 DNA reads as TGTGCCAGCAGTTCCTTAACCGGGACAGGGTCCTACGAGCAGTACTTC.

Written as DNA, the CDR3 is TGTGCCAGCAGACAGACTAGCGGGAGGGGGGAGACCCAGTACTTC. It encodes CASRQTSGRGETQYF. The chain combines TRBV6-5 with TRBJ2-5; 14 bases fit TRBD2. After removal of 6 bases from V and 5 bases from J, the junction contained 5 bases not matched to a gene. This CDR3 spans 15 amino acids. Germline V gene sequence: CDR1 MNHEY, CDR2 SVGAGI.

In this sample, this clone turned up once. This chain links TRBV27 with TRBJ2-7; the D gene is possibly TRBD1 (7 bases). The CDR3 sequence is 12 residues long. Germline CDR1 MNHEY, CDR2 SMNVEV (reference sequence). Trimming left V 9 bases short and J 9 bases short, with 18 bases between. CDR3 DNA sequence: TGTGCCAGTAACGGGGCAGGGGGGAGGCAGTACTTC. Translated, it gives CASNGAGGRQYF.

The genes are TRBV7-9 and TRBJ2-7, with 8 bases that match TRBD2. CDR1 is SEHNR and CDR2 is FQNEAQ in the germline V gene (reference sequence). The CDR3 is 14 residues long. V lost 5 bases, J lost 2 bases, and 5 bases stayed unmatched. CDR3 amino acids: CASSIPGLAYEQYF. Written as DNA, the CDR3 is TGTGCCAGCAGCATTCCGGGACTAGCCTACGAGCAGTACTTC.

The genes are TRBV9 and TRBJ2-3, with 15 bases that match TRBD2. This CDR3 contains 18 residues. With V trimmed by 2 bases and J by 0 bases, 4 bases remained unmatched. The germline V gene encodes CDR1 SGDLS and CDR2 YYNGEE. The CDR3 spells CASSVGLAGGISTDTQYF. Written as DNA, the CDR3 is TGTGCCAGCAGCGTCGGACTAGCGGGAGGGATAAGCACAGATACGCAGTATTTT.

With regard to this clone: The junction shows a germline mismatch at one end, possibly a read error. The V and J genes are TRBV5-5 and TRBJ2-2; D gene uncertain. The CDR3 totals 16 residues. Germline V gene data show CDR1 as SGHKS and CDR2 as YYEKEE (reference sequence). The CDR3, as DNA: TGTGCCAGCAGCTCCCTGGTGAGGTTGAACGCCGGGGAGCTGTTTTTT. Residues: CASSSLVRLNAGELFF.

This clone was counted once. This chain uses TRBV29-1 with TRBJ2-5; D might be TRBD2 (7 bases). In germline, CDR1 is SQVTM, CDR2 ANQGSEA. The germline V and J ends were trimmed by 8 bases and 5 bases, with 21 bases remaining between them. The CDR3 has 14 residues. The CDR3 bases are TGCAGCTTGTGGGGGGGCCCTTTCCAGGAGACCCAGTACTTC. Amino acid sequence: CSLWGGPFQETQYF.

V usage is TRBV19 and J usage is TRBJ2-7, with 10 bases that match TRBD2. CDR1 and CDR2 from the germline V gene are LNHDA and SQIVND (reference sequence). The CDR3 length is 19 residues. J gave up 4 bases and V 11 bases, and 26 bases lay outside the gene matches. The CDR3 sequence is CARYQGLAGVRPEAYEQYF. CDR3 coding DNA: TGTGCCCGTTATCAGGGCCTAGCGGGAGTCCGTCCGGAGGCGTACGAGCAGTACTTC. Drawing the rest from reference TRBV19 and TRBJ2-7, the complete variable domain is DGGITQSPKYLFRKEGQNVTLSCEQNLNHDAMYWYRQDPGQGLRLIYYSQIVNDFQKGDIAEGYSVSREKKESFPLTVTSAQKNPTAFYLCARYQGLAGVRPEAYEQYFGPGTRLTVT.